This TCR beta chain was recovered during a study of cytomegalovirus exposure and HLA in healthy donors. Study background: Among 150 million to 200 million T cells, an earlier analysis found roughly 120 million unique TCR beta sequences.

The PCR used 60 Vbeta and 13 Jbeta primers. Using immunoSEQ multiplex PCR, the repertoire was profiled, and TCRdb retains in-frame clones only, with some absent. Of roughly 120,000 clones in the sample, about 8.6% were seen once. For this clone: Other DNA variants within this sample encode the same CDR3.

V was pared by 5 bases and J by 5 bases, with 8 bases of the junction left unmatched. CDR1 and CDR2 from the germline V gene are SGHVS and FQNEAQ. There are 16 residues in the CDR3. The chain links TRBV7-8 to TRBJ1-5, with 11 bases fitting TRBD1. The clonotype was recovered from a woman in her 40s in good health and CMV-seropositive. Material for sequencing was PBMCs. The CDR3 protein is CASSPSGTGGYQPQHF. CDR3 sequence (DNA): TGTGCCAGCAGCCCCTCCGGGACAGGGGGTTATCAGCCCCAGCATTTT.